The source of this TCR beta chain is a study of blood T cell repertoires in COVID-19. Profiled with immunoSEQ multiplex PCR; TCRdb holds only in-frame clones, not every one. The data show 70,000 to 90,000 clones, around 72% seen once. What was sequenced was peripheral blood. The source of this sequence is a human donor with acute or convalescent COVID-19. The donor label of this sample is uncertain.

The CDR3: CASSPMTGGENIQYF. The CDR3 bases are TGTGCCAGCAGCCCCATGACAGGTGGGGAAAACATTCAGTACTTC. The chain couples TRBV5-6 to TRBJ2-4, with a tentative D call TRBD1 (6 bases). Trimming stripped 4 bases from V and 5 bases from J, with 16 bases between. The CDR3 spans 15 residues. CDR1 SGHDT and CDR2 YYEEEE come from the germline V gene. Full variable domain (rest looked up from reference TRBV5-6 and TRBJ2-4): DAGVTQSPTHLIKTRGQQVTLRCSPKSGHDTVSWYQQALGQGPQFIFQYYEEEERQRGNFPDRFSGHQFPNYSSELNVNALLLGDSALYLCASSPMTGGENIQYFGAGTRLSVL.